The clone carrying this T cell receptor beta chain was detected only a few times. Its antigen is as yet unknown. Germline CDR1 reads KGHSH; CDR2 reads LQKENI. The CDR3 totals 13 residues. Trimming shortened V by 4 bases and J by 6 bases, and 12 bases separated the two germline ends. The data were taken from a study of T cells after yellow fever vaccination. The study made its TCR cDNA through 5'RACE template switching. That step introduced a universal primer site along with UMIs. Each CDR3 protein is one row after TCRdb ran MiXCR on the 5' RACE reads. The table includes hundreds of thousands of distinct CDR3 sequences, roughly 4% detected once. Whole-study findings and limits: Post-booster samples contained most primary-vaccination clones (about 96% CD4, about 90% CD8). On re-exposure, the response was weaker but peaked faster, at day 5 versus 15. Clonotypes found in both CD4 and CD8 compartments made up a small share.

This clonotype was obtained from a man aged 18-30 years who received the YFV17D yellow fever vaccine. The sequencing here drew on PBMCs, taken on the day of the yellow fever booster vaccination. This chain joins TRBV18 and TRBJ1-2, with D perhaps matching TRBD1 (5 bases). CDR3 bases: TGTGCCAGCTCACGAAGCGAAGGGGATGGCTACACCTTC. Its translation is CASSRSEGDGYTF.